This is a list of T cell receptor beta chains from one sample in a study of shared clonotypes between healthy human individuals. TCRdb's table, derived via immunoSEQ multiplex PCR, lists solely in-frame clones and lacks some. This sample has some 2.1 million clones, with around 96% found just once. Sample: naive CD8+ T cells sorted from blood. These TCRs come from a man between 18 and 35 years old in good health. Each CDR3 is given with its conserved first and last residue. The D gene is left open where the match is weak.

cdr3_aa: CASSKWDGPGTEAFF
j_call: TRBJ1-1
v_call: TRBV27
d_call: NA

cdr3_aa: CASSPWDSIGGTDTQYF
j_call: TRBJ2-3
v_call: TRBV5-1
d_call: TRBD1

cdr3_aa: CASSYSPVEEQYF
j_call: TRBJ2-7
v_call: TRBV6-5
d_call: NA

cdr3_aa: CASSYGDSPLHF
j_call: TRBJ1-6
v_call: TRBV6-5
d_call: NA

cdr3_aa: CASSPSGSQETQYF
j_call: TRBJ2-5
v_call: TRBV7-9
d_call: NA

cdr3_aa: CASSDRVPIYNEQFF
j_call: TRBJ2-1
v_call: TRBV18
d_call: TRBD1

cdr3_aa: CASSYRTSGREVEQFF
j_call: TRBJ2-1
v_call: TRBV27
d_call: TRBD2

cdr3_aa: CASSLIGGEGYTF
j_call: TRBJ1-2
v_call: TRBV27
d_call: NA

cdr3_aa: CASSVGPITEAFF
j_call: TRBJ1-1
v_call: TRBV9
d_call: NA

cdr3_aa: CAISESRPGTEKLFF
j_call: TRBJ1-4
v_call: TRBV10-3
d_call: NA

cdr3_aa: CASSLVAGVLETQYF
j_call: TRBJ2-5
v_call: TRBV7-9
d_call: TRBD2

cdr3_aa: CTSSQDGTDQETQYF
j_call: TRBJ2-5
v_call: TRBV1
d_call: NA

cdr3_aa: CASSQGTALNEKLFF
j_call: TRBJ1-4
v_call: TRBV6-5
d_call: TRBD1

cdr3_aa: CASSLGQLYEQYF
j_call: TRBJ2-7
v_call: TRBV28
d_call: NA

cdr3_aa: CASSVAGQGYNEQFF
j_call: TRBJ2-1
v_call: TRBV9
d_call: TRBD1

cdr3_aa: CAWTEEWAANYGYTF
j_call: TRBJ1-2
v_call: TRBV30
d_call: NA

cdr3_aa: CAISETGQGKGEQFF
j_call: TRBJ2-1
v_call: TRBV10-3
d_call: NA